This T cell receptor (beta chain) comes out of a study of blood T cell repertoires in COVID-19. Only in-frame clones appear in the TCRdb table, and some are missing; sequencing was by immunoSEQ multiplex PCR. The data contain about 130,000 clones, roughly 83% of them singletons. The ends were cut back, 3 bases at V and 2 bases at J, with 10 bases in the middle. The V gene's germline CDR1 is SGDLS and CDR2 YYNGEE. CDR3 size: 14 residues. The TCR originated in a woman aged 80 or over with acute or convalescent COVID-19. Sequenced sample: peripheral blood. This rearrangement joins TRBV9 to TRBJ2-3; the D is unclear. The CDR3 sequence is CASSGSLHTDTQYF. The CDR3 DNA reads as TGTGCCAGCAGCGGATCACTTCACACAGATACGCAGTATTTT.